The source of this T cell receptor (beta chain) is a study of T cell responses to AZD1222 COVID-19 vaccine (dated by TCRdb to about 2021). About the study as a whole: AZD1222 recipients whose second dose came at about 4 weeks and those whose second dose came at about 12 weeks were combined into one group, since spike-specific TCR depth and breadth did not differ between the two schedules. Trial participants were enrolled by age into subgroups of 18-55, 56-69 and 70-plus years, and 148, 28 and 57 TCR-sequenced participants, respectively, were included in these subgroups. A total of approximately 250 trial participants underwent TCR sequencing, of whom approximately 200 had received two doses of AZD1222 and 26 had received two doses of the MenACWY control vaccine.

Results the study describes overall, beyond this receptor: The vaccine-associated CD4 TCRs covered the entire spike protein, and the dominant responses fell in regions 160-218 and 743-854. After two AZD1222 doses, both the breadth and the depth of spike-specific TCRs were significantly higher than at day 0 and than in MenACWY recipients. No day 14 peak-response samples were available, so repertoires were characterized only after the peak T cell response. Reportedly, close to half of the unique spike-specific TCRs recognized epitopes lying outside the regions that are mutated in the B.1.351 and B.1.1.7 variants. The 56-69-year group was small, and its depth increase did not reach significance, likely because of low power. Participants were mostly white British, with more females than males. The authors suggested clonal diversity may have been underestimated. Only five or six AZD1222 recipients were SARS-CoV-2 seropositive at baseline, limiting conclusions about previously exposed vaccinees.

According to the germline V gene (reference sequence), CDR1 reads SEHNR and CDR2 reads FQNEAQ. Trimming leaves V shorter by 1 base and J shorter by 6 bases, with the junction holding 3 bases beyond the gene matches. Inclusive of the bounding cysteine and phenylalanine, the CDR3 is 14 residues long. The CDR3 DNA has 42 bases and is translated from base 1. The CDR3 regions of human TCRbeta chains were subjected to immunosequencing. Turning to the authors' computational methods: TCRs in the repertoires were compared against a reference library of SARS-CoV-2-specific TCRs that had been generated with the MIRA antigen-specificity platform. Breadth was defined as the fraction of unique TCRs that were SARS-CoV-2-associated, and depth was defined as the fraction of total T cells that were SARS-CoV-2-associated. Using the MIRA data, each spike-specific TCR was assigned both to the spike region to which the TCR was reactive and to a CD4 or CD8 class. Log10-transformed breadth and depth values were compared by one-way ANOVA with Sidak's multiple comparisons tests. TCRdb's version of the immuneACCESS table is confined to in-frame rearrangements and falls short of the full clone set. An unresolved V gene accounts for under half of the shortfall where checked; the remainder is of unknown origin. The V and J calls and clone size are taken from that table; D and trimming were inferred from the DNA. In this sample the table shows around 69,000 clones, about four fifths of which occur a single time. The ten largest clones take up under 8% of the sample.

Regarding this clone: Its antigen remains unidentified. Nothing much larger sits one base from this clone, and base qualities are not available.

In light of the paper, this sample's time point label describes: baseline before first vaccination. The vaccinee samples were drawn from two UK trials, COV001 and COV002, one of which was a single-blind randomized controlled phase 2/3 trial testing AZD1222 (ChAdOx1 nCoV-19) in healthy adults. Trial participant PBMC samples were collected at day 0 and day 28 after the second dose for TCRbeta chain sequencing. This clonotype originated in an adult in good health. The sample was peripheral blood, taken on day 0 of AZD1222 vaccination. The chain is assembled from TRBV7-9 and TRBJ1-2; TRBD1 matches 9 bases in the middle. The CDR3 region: CASSLGGQGNGYTF. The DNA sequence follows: TGTGCCAGCAGCTTAGGGGGACAGGGAAATGGCTACACCTTC.